This T cell receptor (beta chain) is drawn from a study of CD8 T cells in Susac syndrome (dated by TCRdb to about 2019). A note on the overall study: Of the Susac syndrome patients who were sequenced, roughly 8 were in clinical remission while six had clinically active disease. At blood withdrawal, Susac syndrome patients were either therapy-naive, taking corticosteroids (in some cases with IVIg as well), or taking IVIg alone. Repertoire sequencing was used to test whether CD8+ T cell activation and differentiation in Susac syndrome was antigen driven.

The paper as a whole reports these results and caveats: The number of individuals in the TCR sequencing and HLA analysis was recognized as being relatively small. In patients with Susac syndrome, the CD4+ T cell repertoire showed no detectable clonal expansion.

RNA was extracted using the RNeasy kit, and about 0.45 to 1 ug of the RNA was reverse transcribed with random hexamers. TCR beta CDR3 regions were amplified with the immunoSEQ multiplex PCR assay covering 54 Vbeta and 13 Jbeta segments. Bias from PCR amplification was corrected by using a synthetic template baseline for primer optimization and for computational correction. Regarding the original processing steps: Only productive sequences were kept, with reads annotated to V, D and J genes according to IMGT and analyzed in immunoSEQ Analyzer. Clonality was calculated as one minus the Shannon entropy normalized by log2 of the number of productive unique sequences. For each patient and control, public and private clones were evaluated within the 100 most prevalent clones. Clones were defined as Susac-specific if absent from the healthy and MS cohorts, from 1052 published viral clones and from other ImmuneACCESS disease sequences. In TCRdb, the public reads were trimmed at Q25 with fastp and aligned with MiXCR, with productive beta chains retained. CDR3 protein sequences are deduplicated, and each keeps its most common genes and DNA. The V and J calls were determined by TCRdb, not by the authors. Counted in this sample were roughly 80,000 distinct CDR3 sequences; approximately 94% of them appeared once. The biggest ten clones account for about 0.52% of the sample.

Trimming at the junction amounts to 4 bases on V and 7 bases on J, and the germline ends lie 15 bases apart. The CDR3 runs 15 amino acids, cysteine and phenylalanine included. The DNA shown is the 45-base CDR3, in frame from base 1. CDR1 and CDR2, per the germline V gene, are SGHRS and YFSETQ. The sample holds one count of this clonotype. The clone's antigen remains unknown. Base-call qualities are not available, and no considerably larger clone is one nucleotide away. Evidence from one read is weak. Peripheral blood CD8+ and CD4+ T cells from healthy donors, Susac syndrome patients and multiple sclerosis patients were profiled using high-throughput TCR beta sequencing. The Susac syndrome patients fulfilled recently defined diagnostic criteria for either definite or probable disease. Bulk CD8+ and CD4+ T cells were purified by magnetic negative isolation, whereas CD8+ TEMRA cells were enriched by FACS. Blood was drawn into EDTA tubes, processed within 24 hours, and PBMCs were isolated by density gradient centrifugation. PBMCs destined for TCR sequencing were cryopreserved in liquid nitrogen and later thawed in a 37 °C water bath. A purity of at least 90% was achieved for sorted or isolated CD4+, CD8+ and CD8+ TEMRA cells.

The material sequenced was CD4+ T cells from PBMCs. This clonotype originated in a human donor with Susac syndrome. Rearrangement joined TRBV5-1 to TRBJ1-6, with TRBD1 as a weak D call on 5 bases. The nucleotide sequence is given as TGCGCCAGCAGCGGGACGTGGGGAAGAAATTCACCCCTCCACTTT. It codes for CASSGTWGRNSPLHF.